This T cell receptor (beta chain) was documented in a study of cytomegalovirus exposure and HLA in healthy donors. Study-wide context: T cells numbering around 170 million yielded more than 100 million unique TCR beta sequences in an earlier analysis.

This CDR3 contains 14 residues. Looked up from germline, CDR1 is LGHNA and CDR2 is YSLEER. J lost 3 bases, V lost 8 bases, and 9 bases had no gene match. The PCR employed 60 Vbeta primers together with 13 Jbeta primers. The data were produced by immunoSEQ multiplex PCR, yet TCRdb's version contains in-frame clones alone and is incomplete. The sample consists of about 230,000 clones, 77% of them appearing once. The donors gave bone marrow, and they were healthy. The source is a woman aged 55-75 years in good health and CMV-seropositive. The chain recombines TRBV4-3 with TRBJ2-7; the match to TRBD1 covers 8 bases. The sequenced sample consisted of PBMCs. The CDR3: CASLTTGEYYEQYF. The CDR3 nucleotides are TGCGCCAGCCTCACGACAGGGGAATACTACGAGCAGTACTTC.